One sample yielded the 18 T cell receptor beta chains listed below, sequenced in a study of T cell responses to AZD1222 COVID-19 vaccine. Sequencing was performed with immunoSEQ multiplex PCR; in TCRdb, only in-frame clones are kept and a portion is missing. The data show over 90,000 clones, with over 70% seen just once and approximately 22% held by the top ten. The sequencing used peripheral blood, collected on day 0 of AZD1222 vaccination. These TCRs come from an adult in good health.

Only one count was recorded for this clone. CDR3 bases: TGTGCCAGCTCGCTGGGACCTCAGGGGGCCTACGAGCAGTACTTC. Amino acids: CASSLGPQGAYEQYF. This chain connects TRBV18 to TRBJ2-7, with TRBD1 matching 7 bases. CDR1 and CDR2 (germline): KGHSH, LQKENI. The J segment lost 2 bases and the V segment lost 6 bases, leaving 10 bases of the junction unmatched. The CDR3 covers 15 residues.

The CDR3 is CASGPGGPGTGELFF. CDR3 DNA sequence: TGTGCTAGTGGTCCGGGGGGGCCGGGTACCGGGGAGCTGTTTTTT. The chain employs TRBV12-5 and TRBJ2-2; 8 positions match TRBD2. The V and J ends lost 5 bases and 5 bases, in that order; junction bases with no gene match: 7. The CDR3 consists of 15 residues. The germline gives CDR1 LGHNT, CDR2 FRNRAP.

This clone appeared a single time. The chain couples TRBV10-3 to TRBJ1-1; D is undetermined. This CDR3 has 14 residues. The germline gives CDR1 ENHRY, CDR2 SYGVKD. V lost 5 bases and J lost 6, with 16 bases in between. The CDR3 DNA reads as TGTGCCATCAGTCAGGAGCCGAGGACCTCTGAAGCTTTCTTT. Its translation: CAISQEPRTSEAFF.

Concerning this clone itself: This specimen includes other DNA sequences encoding the same CDR3. The rearrangement uses TRBV4-3 and TRBJ2-1; 11 bases are a match to TRBD2. J lost 7 bases, V lost 2 bases, and 4 bases had no gene match. The CDR3 contains 15 residues. CDR1 and CDR2 (germline): LGHNA, YSLEER. The CDR3 DNA reads TGCGCCAGCAGCCAACCTAGCGGGGGGAGGAATGAGCAGTTCTTC. Amino acids: CASSQPSGGRNEQFF.

The V and J genes are TRBV15 and TRBJ1-5; maybe TRBD1 (5 bases). The CDR3 loop spans 14 amino acids. V gave up 1 base and J gave up 9 bases, with 13 bases separating them. From germline, CDR1 is LNHNV and CDR2 YYDKDF (reference sequence). In DNA, the CDR3 is TGTGCCACCAGCAGAGGCGGCAGCCAGGGGCCCCAGCATTTT. This encodes CATSRGGSQGPQHF.

The V call is TRBV6-5, the J call TRBJ2-7, with no clear D. The V gene lost 2 bases and the J gene lost 2 bases, with 10 bases spanning the gap. This CDR3 has 14 amino acids. The germline V gene has CDR1 MNHEY and CDR2 SVGAGI. DNA for the CDR3: TGTGCCAGCAGTTACCACGGCGGAACCTACGAGCAGTACTTC. Translation: CASSYHGGTYEQYF.

The chain is built from TRBV28 and TRBJ2-7; 7 nucleotides agree with TRBD1. Unmatched junction bases numbered 7, after V lost 5 bases and J lost 0 bases. The germline CDR1 and CDR2 sequences are MDHEN and SYDVKM. The length of the CDR3 is 15 residues. In nucleotides, the CDR3 is TGTGCCAGCAGTGAATACAGGGGTATCTCCTACGAGCAGTACTTC. This encodes CASSEYRGISYEQYF.

This CDR3 reads CASSRAASPQETQYF. DNA for the CDR3: TGTGCCAGCTCCCGAGCAGCCTCCCCACAAGAGACCCAGTACTTC. V usage is TRBV18 and J usage is TRBJ2-5; D gene unclear. Germline assignment: CDR1 KGHSH and CDR2 LQKENI. The CDR3 spans 15 residues. V dropped 6 bases and J dropped 2 bases, with 16 bases sitting between them.

The rearrangement uses TRBV5-6 and TRBJ1-1; no firm D call. The CDR3 covers 15 residues. Germline loops: CDR1 SGHDT, CDR2 YYEEEE. The V gene lost 0 bases and the J gene lost 2 bases, with 11 bases spanning the gap. CDR3: CASSLGSARNTEAFF. CDR3 bases: TGTGCCAGCAGCTTGGGCTCTGCCAGAAACACTGAAGCTTTCTTT.

The rearrangement joins TRBV11-1 to TRBJ2-7; D is possibly TRBD1 (6 bases). CDR3 size: 15 residues. Germline V lookup: CDR1 SGHAT, CDR2 FQDESV (reference sequence). The V end was cut by 3 bases, the J end by 4 bases, with 16 bases between. The CDR3: CASSLGAQGDYEQYF. CDR3 DNA: TGTGCCAGCAGCTTGGGGGCACAGGGAGATTACGAGCAGTACTTC. Using reference TRBV11-1 and TRBJ2-7 for the parts outside the CDR3, the full variable domain is EAEVAQSPRYKITEKSQAVAFWCDPISGHATLYWYRQILGQGPELLVQFQDESVVDDSQLPKDRFSAERLKGVDSTLKIQPAELGDSAMYLCASSLGAQGDYEQYFGPGTRLTVT.

The chain couples TRBV19 to TRBJ1-1; TRBD1 is a possible D gene (5 bases). The CDR3 has 14 residues. Germline V gene data show CDR1 as LNHDA and CDR2 as SQIVND (reference sequence). V was shortened by 3 bases and J by 0 bases, with 8 bases between the two germline ends. DNA of the CDR3: TGTGCCAGTAGTATCCTGGGGCTGAACACTGAAGCTTTCTTT. Its protein product is CASSILGLNTEAFF.

The J gene is TRBJ2-7, the V gene TRBV6-2 or TRBV6-3, with D possibly being TRBD1 (6 bases). This CDR3 comprises 17 residues. Germline V gives CDR1 MNHEY, CDR2 SVGEGT. V was clipped by 2 bases and J by 5 bases, with 22 bases between them. CDR3 nucleotides: TGTGCCAGCAGTTACCGCCCACAGGGCGAATTAGGGGACGAGCAGTACTTC. Its protein is CASSYRPQGELGDEQYF.

The chain joins TRBV9 to TRBJ1-3; D possibly corresponds to TRBD1 (6 bases). Germline V gene data show CDR1 as SGDLS and CDR2 as YYNGEE. There are 16 residues in the CDR3. The V gene lost 0 bases and the J gene lost 4 bases, with 14 bases spanning the gap. CDR3 nucleotide sequence: TGTGCCAGCAGCGTAGTTAGCGGGGGCTCAGGAAACACCATATATTTT. Protein: CASSVVSGGSGNTIYF.

The CDR3, as DNA: TGTGCCAGCAAGCAGGGAGGTACGTACAATGAGCAGTTCTTC. This sequence encodes CASKQGGTYNEQFF. This rearrangement joins TRBV27 to TRBJ2-1, with a possible D match to TRBD2 (6 bases). CDR3 length: 14 residues. The germline CDR1 and CDR2 sequences are MNHEY and SMNVEV (reference sequence). V was pared by 7 bases and J by 4 bases, with 14 bases between.

The gene calls are TRBV10-3 and TRBJ2-1, with 12 bases identical to TRBD2. The trim removed 5 bases at V and 2 bases at J, leaving 1 base unmatched. The CDR3 runs 15 residues. Germline V gene data show CDR1 as ENHRY and CDR2 as SYGVKD. CDR3 DNA: TGTGCCATCAGTTGGACTAGCGGGACCTACAATGAGCAGTTCTTC. Protein: CAISWTSGTYNEQFF.

The J gene is TRBJ1-5, the V gene TRBV2; TRBD1 might be the D (5 bases). The CDR3 spans 13 residues. Germline CDR1 reads SNHLY; CDR2 reads FYNNEI. The CDR3 here is CAAGPGGNQPQHF. The CDR3 nucleotides are TGTGCGGCAGGTCCGGGGGGTAATCAGCCCCAGCATTTT.

The J gene is TRBJ2-5, the V gene TRBV5-5; D is possibly TRBD1 (5 bases). CDR1 is SGHKS, CDR2 YYEKEE, per germline (reference sequence). This CDR3 region has 12 residues. Trimming cost V 5 bases and J 5 bases, with 10 bases left between them. Written as DNA, the CDR3 is TGTGCCAGCAGTCGACAGTTGGAGACCCAGTACTTC. It is translated as CASSRQLETQYF.

This chain links TRBV3-1 (or the pseudogene TRBV3-2) with TRBJ1-2, with D unresolved. CDR3 size: 13 residues. The ends were cut back, 1 base at V and 8 bases at J, with 11 bases in the middle. Germline lookup yields CDR1 LGHDT and CDR2 YNNKEL (reference sequence). CDR3 in amino acids: CASSQGARQGYTF. In DNA form, the CDR3 reads TGTGCCAGCAGCCAAGGGGCTCGTCAGGGCTACACCTTC.